This record covers a single TCR beta chain. This specimen comes from a study of blood T cell repertoires in COVID-19. Study in general: Collection of acute and convalescent COVID-19 samples took place in the United States, Italy and Spain. T cells, B-cell-depleted T cells, or PBMCs provided the cDNA or gDNA that served as material.

The germline V and J ends were trimmed by 1 base and 1 base, with 8 bases remaining between them. The CDR3 covers 14 residues. The germline gives CDR1 SGDLS, CDR2 YYNGEE. Original processing methods: Amplification from reference gene primers served as the basis for estimated nucleated cell counts. Assay: immunoSEQ multiplex PCR; the TCRdb copy retains only in-frame clones and omits some. For V, J and clone size, that table is used; D and trimming come from the DNA. The sample consists of approximately 180,000 clones, 87% of them appearing once. The receptor was isolated from a man in his sixties with active or convalescent COVID-19. The sequencing sample was made of peripheral blood. The chain uses TRBV9 and TRBJ2-5, with D possibly being TRBD2 (6 bases). CDR3 region: CASSVRRGQETQYF. CDR3 in DNA: TGTGCCAGCAGCGTAAGGAGGGGCCAAGAGACCCAGTACTTC.